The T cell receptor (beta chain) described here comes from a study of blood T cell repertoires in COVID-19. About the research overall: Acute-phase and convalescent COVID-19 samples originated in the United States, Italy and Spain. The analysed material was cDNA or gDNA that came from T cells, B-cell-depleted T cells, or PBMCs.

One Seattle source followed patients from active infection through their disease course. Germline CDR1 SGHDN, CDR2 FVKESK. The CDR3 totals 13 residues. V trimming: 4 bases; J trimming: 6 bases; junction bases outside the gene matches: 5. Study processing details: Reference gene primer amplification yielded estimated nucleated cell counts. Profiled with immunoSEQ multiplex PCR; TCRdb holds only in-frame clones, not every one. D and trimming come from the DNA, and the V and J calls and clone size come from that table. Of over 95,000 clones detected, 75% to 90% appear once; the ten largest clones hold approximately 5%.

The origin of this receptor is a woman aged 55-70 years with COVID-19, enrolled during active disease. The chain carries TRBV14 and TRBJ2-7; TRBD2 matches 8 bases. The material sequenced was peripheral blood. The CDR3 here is CASSLQRGLEQYF. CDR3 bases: TGTGCCAGCAGCCTACAGCGGGGGCTCGAGCAGTACTTC.